Below, 29 T cell receptor beta chains from the same sample are listed, as sequenced in a study of T-cell reconstitution after alpha-beta-depleted transplantation in children. Unique molecular identifiers were incorporated during preparation of the TCRbeta library. TCRdb reanalysed the PCR reads using MiXCR and keeps one entry per CDR3 protein. Of 150,000 to 250,000 distinct CDR3 sequences in the sample, about 6% were seen once. The sequences come from PBMCs, collected before TCRalphabeta/CD19-depleted stem cell transplant. The receptors stem from a girl younger than two with combined immunodeficiency, due to receive a stem cell transplant.

This clonotype was picked up a small number of times. The chain carries TRBV18 and TRBJ2-2; 9 bases are a match to TRBD1. Germline V gives CDR1 KGHSH, CDR2 LQKENI. Trimming removed 5 bases from V and 5 bases from J; junction bases left unmatched: 12. The CDR3 spans 17 residues. CDR3 bases: TGTGCCAGCTCATCCGGGACAGGGATTGTTGGAACCGGGGAGCTGTTTTTT. Encoded protein: CASSSGTGIVGTGELFF.

This clonotype has a count of ten or more. The chain joins TRBV20-1 to TRBJ2-7, with unresolved D. Trimming took off 0 bases at V and 4 bases at J, with 16 bases between the two ends. This CDR3 has 15 residues. The germline V gene has CDR1 DFQATT and CDR2 SNEGSKA (reference sequence). The CDR3: CSARESGLQIYEQYF. The CDR3 nucleotides read TGCAGTGCTAGAGAGTCTGGGTTACAGATATACGAGCAGTACTTC.

This clonotype was seen many times. The CDR3: CASSLAGISTEAFF. The CDR3 DNA follows: TGTGCCAGCAGCTTAGCGGGGATTAGCACTGAAGCTTTCTTT. The chain uses TRBV7-2 and TRBJ1-1; D uncertain. The CDR3 loop spans 14 amino acids. The V and J ends lost 0 bases and 4 bases respectively, with 9 bases between them. Looked up from germline, CDR1 is SGHTA and CDR2 is FQGNSA.

This clonotype was observed at least ten times. Its ends do not fully match the called genes, so a read error is possible. The chain employs TRBV28 and TRBJ2-5, with 7 positions matching TRBD2. The length of the CDR3 is 12 residues. Germline V gene data show CDR1 as MDHEN and CDR2 as SYDVKM. Here the CDR3 reads CAGSWGGETQYF. In DNA, the CDR3 is TGTGCCGGCAGCTGGGGGGGAGAGACCCAGTACTTC.

This clonotype was observed a handful of times. The CDR3 sequence is CASSLTGPRRMEEKLFF. The CDR3, as DNA: TGTGCCAGCAGCTTAACGGGTCCCCGACGGATGGAAGAAAAACTGTTTTTT. This rearrangement joins TRBV7-3 to TRBJ1-4; D gene uncertain. Germline V gene lookup returns CDR1 SGHTA and CDR2 FQGTGA. The CDR3 extends over 17 amino acids. The ends were cut back, 0 bases at V and 8 bases at J, with 19 bases in the middle.

As to this clonotype: This may arise from a read error, as a much more abundant clone is one base away. The CDR3 nucleotides are TGTGCCACCAGCAGAGATCTGGGGGATTTGGGTCAGCCCCGGCATTTT. Amino acids: CATSRDLGDLGQPRHF. This chain uses TRBV15 with TRBJ1-5; a possible D gene is TRBD1 (5 bases). Germline V gene sequence: CDR1 LNHNV, CDR2 YYDKDF (reference sequence). This CDR3 has 16 amino acids.

This clonotype has a count of ten or more. The chain uses TRBV28 and TRBJ1-2, with TRBD1 as a possible D gene (5 bases). The CDR3 contains 15 residues. CDR1 and CDR2 from the germline V gene are MDHEN and SYDVKM. The V gene lost 0 bases and the J gene lost 8 bases, with 16 bases spanning the gap. The CDR3 DNA reads as TGTGCCAGCAGTTTATGGCGGGCAGGGAGGAAGGGCTACACCTTC. Translating gives CASSLWRAGRKGYTF.

Only a few counts were recorded for this clonotype. The rearrangement joins TRBV20-1 to TRBJ2-1, with TRBD2 matching over 10 bases. Germline-derived CDR1 and CDR2 are DFQATT and SNEGSKA (reference sequence). CDR3 size: 17 residues. V was clipped by 0 bases and J by 3 bases; unmatched bases: 8. The CDR3 loop reads CSARDLQREGSYNEQFF. The CDR3 bases are TGCAGTGCTAGAGATCTCCAGCGGGAGGGCAGCTACAATGAGCAGTTCTTC.

In this sample, this clonotype turned up many times. The J gene is TRBJ1-1, the V gene TRBV12-3 or TRBV12-4; D gene unclear. CDR3 length: 13 amino acids. V dropped 3 bases and J dropped 7 bases, with 12 bases sitting between them. The CDR3 DNA sequence: TGTGCCAGCAGTTTCGCACCAAGGTTTGAAGCTTTCTTT. This codes for CASSFAPRFEAFF.

This clonotype was counted at least ten times. The rearrangement uses TRBV20-1 and TRBJ1-3; D is undetermined. Germline CDR1 is DFQATT and CDR2 is SNEGSKA (reference sequence). Trimming cost V 1 base and J 1 base, with 11 bases left between them. This CDR3 spans 15 amino acids. This chain's CDR3 is CSARGPTVSGNTIYF. The CDR3 bases are TGCAGTGCTAGAGGCCCGACGGTTTCTGGAAACACCATATATTTT.

This clonotype was seen many times. The chain is built from TRBV20-1 and TRBJ2-7, with unresolved D. CDR3 length: 11 amino acids. Germline CDR1 reads DFQATT; CDR2 reads SNEGSKA (reference sequence). V was clipped by 6 bases and J by 3 bases, with 9 bases between them. This CDR3 reads CSATLIYEQYF. The CDR3 nucleotides read TGCAGTGCCACATTAATCTACGAGCAGTACTTC.

In this sample, this clonotype turned up many times. CDR3 bases: TGCAGTGCTAGAATGGGGGAGTTTGAAGTACAAGAGACCCAGTACTTC. It specifies CSARMGEFEVQETQYF. The genes are TRBV20-1 and TRBJ2-5; D is tentatively TRBD1 or TRBD2 (5 bases each). V lost 2 bases, J lost 2 bases, and 18 bases lay in between. CDR3 size: 16 residues. Germline V gene data show CDR1 as DFQATT and CDR2 as SNEGSKA (reference sequence).

This clonotype was picked up many times. This chain uses TRBV7-8 with TRBJ2-1; 9 bases are a match to TRBD2. With 5 bases clipped from V and 3 bases from J, the junction kept 17 bases outside the gene matches. Germline CDR1 reads SGHVS; CDR2 reads FQNEAQ. The CDR3 is made up of 19 amino acids. DNA for the CDR3: TGTGCCAGCAGCCCCGAGCGCAAGACAGCGGGAGGCTACTACAATGAGCAGTTCTTC. It specifies CASSPERKTAGGYYNEQFF.

This clonotype came up many times. The rearrangement uses TRBV5-1 and TRBJ2-1; 10 bases are shared with TRBD2. CDR1 is SGHRS and CDR2 is YFSETQ in the germline V gene. This CDR3 comprises 15 residues. J gave up 8 bases and V 2 bases, and 7 bases lay outside the gene matches. The CDR3 DNA is TGCGCCAGCAGCTTCAGCGGGAGGGCCTCAGATGAGCAGTTCTTC. Translating gives CASSFSGRASDEQFF.

V gene TRBV4-2 combines with J gene TRBJ1-1; D gene unclear. Trimming removed 10 bases from V and 3 bases from J, with 21 bases in between. Per germline, CDR1 LGHNA and CDR2 YNFKEQ. The CDR3 covers 15 residues. The CDR3 nucleotides are TGTGCCATGGCCCCTGGGCCCCGGACGTACACTGAAGCTTTCTTT. It is translated as CAMAPGPRTYTEAFF.

As concerns this clonotype: A clone one base away is much larger, so this may be a read error. This sequence joins TRBV4-3 and TRBJ2-7, with D perhaps matching TRBD2 (6 bases). Germline CDR1 and CDR2: LGHNA and YSLEER. This CDR3 has 15 amino acids. CDR3 DNA sequence: TGCGCCAGCAGACAAGTTCCGGGGGATCACTACGAGCAGTACTTC. This translates into CASRQVPGDHYEQYF.

This clonotype was seen a handful of times. V gene TRBV6-1 combines with J gene TRBJ2-5; maybe TRBD2 (7 bases). This CDR3 contains 16 residues. Germline V gene sequence: CDR1 MNHNS, CDR2 SASEGT. V lost 6 bases and J lost 5, with 22 bases in between. This CDR3 is CASSGDSGGLGETQYF. CDR3 DNA: TGTGCCAGCAGCGGGGATTCCGGGGGGCTTGGGGAGACCCAGTACTTC.

At least ten counts were recorded for this clonotype. The chain links TRBV25-1 to TRBJ2-2, with 11 nucleotides matching TRBD1. The CDR3 spans 16 residues. Germline loops: CDR1 MGHDK, CDR2 SYGVNS. The ends lost 2 bases at V and 5 bases at J; junction bases unmatched: 4. The CDR3 DNA is TGTGCCAGCAGTGAAAAAGGGACAGGGGGAACCGGGGAGCTGTTTTTT. It encodes CASSEKGTGGTGELFF.

This clonotype was seen repeatedly, ten times or more. The chain couples TRBV29-1 to TRBJ2-5; tentative D call: TRBD2 (6 bases). This CDR3 comprises 16 residues. Trimming left V 4 bases short and J 0 bases short, with 18 bases between. From germline, CDR1 is SQVTM and CDR2 ANQGSEA. CDR3 DNA: TGCAGCGTTGTATTCCGGTGGTGGAGGGACCAAGAGACCCAGTACTTC. This sequence encodes CSVVFRWWRDQETQYF.

This clonotype has ten or more counts. The rearrangement joins TRBV20-1 to TRBJ2-7, with D unclear. This CDR3 has 13 residues. Germline V lookup: CDR1 DFQATT, CDR2 SNEGSKA (reference sequence). V gave up 1 base and J gave up 5 bases, with 12 bases separating them. CDR3 amino acids: CSARAVQLNEQYF. The CDR3 DNA sequence: TGCAGTGCTAGAGCTGTCCAGCTAAACGAGCAGTACTTC.

This clonotype appeared many times. This chain uses TRBV27 with TRBJ1-5, with 8 nucleotides matching TRBD1. The germline gives CDR1 MNHEY, CDR2 SMNVEV (reference sequence). This CDR3 spans 15 amino acids. V shed 5 bases, J shed 3 bases, and the junction held 6 bases outside the gene matches. Written as DNA, the CDR3 is TGTGCCAGCAGTGAAGGACAGGGCATCAATCAGCCCCAGCATTTT. Amino acid sequence: CASSEGQGINQPQHF.

The chain has TRBV27 and TRBJ1-1; TRBD1 matches 7 bases. The V gene's germline CDR1 is MNHEY and CDR2 SMNVEV (reference sequence). With 5 bases clipped from V and 4 bases from J, the junction kept 10 bases outside the gene matches. The CDR3 spans 15 residues. The CDR3 protein is CASSGQQGMGTEAFF. The CDR3 region has the DNA TGTGCCAGCAGTGGTCAACAGGGGATGGGCACTGAAGCTTTCTTT.

The V call is TRBV7-6, the J call TRBJ2-7; TRBD2 is a possible D gene (5 bases). The V end was cut by 0 bases, the J end by 1 base, with 10 bases between. The CDR3 loop spans 15 amino acids. Germline-derived CDR1 and CDR2 are SGHVS and FNYEAQ. Here the CDR3 reads CASSLADGVSYEQYF. The CDR3 coding sequence is TGTGCCAGCAGCTTAGCGGACGGGGTATCCTACGAGCAGTACTTC. The whole variable domain, filled in from reference TRBV7-6 and TRBJ2-7, reads GAGVSQSPRYKVTKRGQDVALRCDPISGHVSLYWYRQALGQGPEFLTYFNYEAQQDKSGLPNDRFSAERPEGSISTLTIQRTEQRDSAMYRCASSLADGVSYEQYFGPGTRLTVT.

This clonotype showed up many times. This rearrangement joins TRBV12-3 or TRBV12-4 to TRBJ1-1; the D gene is possibly TRBD1 (5 bases). With 3 bases removed from V and 6 bases from J, the gap between germline ends came to 11 bases. The CDR3 contains 13 residues. The CDR3 protein is CASSLSGTAEAFF. CDR3 bases: TGTGCCAGCAGTTTGTCGGGGACCGCTGAAGCTTTCTTT.

This clonotype was seen at least ten times. V gene TRBV7-2 combines with J gene TRBJ2-7, with D perhaps given as TRBD1 or TRBD2 (5 bases each). Trimming removed 1 base at V and 2 bases at J, with 9 bases between. From germline, CDR1 is SGHTA and CDR2 FQGNSA. The CDR3 has 14 amino acids. CDR3 sequence (DNA): TGTGCCAGCAGCTTAGAGTGGGGGACCTACGAGCAGTACTTC. It specifies CASSLEWGTYEQYF.

This clonotype was observed at least ten times. The V call is TRBV28, the J call TRBJ2-3; no clear D. Between the trimmed V and J ends, which lost 5 bases and 2 bases, there was a span of 14 bases. Germline assignment: CDR1 MDHEN and CDR2 SYDVKM. The CDR3 is 15 amino acids. CDR3 region: CASSKTETYTDTQYF. The CDR3 bases are TGTGCCAGCAGTAAGACTGAAACTTACACAGATACGCAGTATTTT.

Many counts were recorded for this clonotype. This rearrangement joins TRBV13 to TRBJ2-1; D not resolved. Trimming left V 0 bases short and J 0 bases short, with 6 bases between. CDR1 and CDR2 from the germline V gene are PRHDT and FYEKMQ (reference sequence). The CDR3 covers 15 residues. CDR3 nucleotide sequence: TGTGCCAGCAGCTTAGGTCTGAGCTCCTACAATGAGCAGTTCTTC. This translates into CASSLGLSSYNEQFF.

This clonotype showed up many times. This chain connects TRBV7-9 to TRBJ2-5; D perhaps matches TRBD1 (6 bases). The CDR3 is made up of 14 amino acids. Per the germline V gene, CDR1 is SEHNR and CDR2 is FQNEAQ (reference sequence). The V gene lost 1 base and the J gene lost 5 bases, with 11 bases spanning the gap. This chain's CDR3 is CASSLETGYETQYF. The CDR3, as DNA: TGTGCCAGCAGCTTAGAAACAGGGTACGAGACCCAGTACTTC. Drawing the rest from reference TRBV7-9 and TRBJ2-5, the complete variable domain is DTGVSQNPRHKITKRGQNVTFRCDPISEHNRLYWYRQTLGQGPEFLTYFQNEAQLEKSRLLSDRFSAERPKGSFSTLEIQRTEQGDSAMYLCASSLETGYETQYFGPGTRLLVL.

This clonotype was seen repeatedly, ten times or more. The rearrangement links TRBV6-5 to TRBJ2-3; no firm D call. Trimming removed 0 bases at V and 0 bases at J, with 10 bases between. This CDR3 has 16 amino acids. The germline V gene has CDR1 MNHEY and CDR2 SVGAGI. In DNA form, the CDR3 reads TGTGCCAGCAGTTACTCGATGTACACTAGCACAGATACGCAGTATTTT. It yields the protein CASSYSMYTSTDTQYF.